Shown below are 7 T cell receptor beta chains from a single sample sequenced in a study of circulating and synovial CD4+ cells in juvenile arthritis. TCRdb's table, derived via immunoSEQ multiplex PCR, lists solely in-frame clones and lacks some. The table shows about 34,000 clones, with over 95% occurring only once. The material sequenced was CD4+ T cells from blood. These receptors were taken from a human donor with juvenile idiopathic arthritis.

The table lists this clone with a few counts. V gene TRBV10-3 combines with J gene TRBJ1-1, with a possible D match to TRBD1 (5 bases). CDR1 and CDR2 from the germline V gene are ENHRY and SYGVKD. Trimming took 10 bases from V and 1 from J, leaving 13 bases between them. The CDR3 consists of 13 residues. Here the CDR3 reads CATYRSRNTEAFF. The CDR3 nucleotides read TGTGCCACTTACAGGAGTAGGAACACTGAAGCTTTCTTT.

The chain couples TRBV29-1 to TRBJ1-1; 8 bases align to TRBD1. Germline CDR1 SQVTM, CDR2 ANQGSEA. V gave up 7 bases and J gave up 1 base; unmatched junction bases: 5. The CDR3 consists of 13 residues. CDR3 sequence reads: CSARQGQNTEAFF. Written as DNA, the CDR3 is TGCAGCGCCCGACAGGGGCAGAACACTGAAGCTTTCTTT. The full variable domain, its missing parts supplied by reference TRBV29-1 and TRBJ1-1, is SAVISQKPSRDICQRGTSLTIQCQVDSQVTMMFWYRQQPGQSLTLIATANQGSEATYESGFVIDKFPISRPNLTFSTLTVSNMSPEDSSIYLCSARQGQNTEAFFGQGTRLTVV.

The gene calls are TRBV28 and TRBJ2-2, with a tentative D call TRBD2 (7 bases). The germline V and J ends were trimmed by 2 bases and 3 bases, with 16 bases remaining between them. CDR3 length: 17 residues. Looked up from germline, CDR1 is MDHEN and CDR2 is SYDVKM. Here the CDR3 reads CASSLARERGDTGELFF. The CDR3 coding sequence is TGTGCCAGCAGTTTAGCGCGGGAGAGGGGGGACACCGGGGAGCTGTTTTTT.

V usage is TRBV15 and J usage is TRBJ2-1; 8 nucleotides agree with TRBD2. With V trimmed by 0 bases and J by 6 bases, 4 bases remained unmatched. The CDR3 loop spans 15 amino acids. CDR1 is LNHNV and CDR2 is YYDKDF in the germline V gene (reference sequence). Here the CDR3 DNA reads TGTGCCACCAGCAGAGAGTCAGGACTAGCCAATGAGCAGTTCTTC. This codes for CATSRESGLANEQFF.

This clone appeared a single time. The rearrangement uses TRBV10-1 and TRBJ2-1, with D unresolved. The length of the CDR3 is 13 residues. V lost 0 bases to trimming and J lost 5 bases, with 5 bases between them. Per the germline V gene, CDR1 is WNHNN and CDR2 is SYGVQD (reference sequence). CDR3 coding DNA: TGCGCCAGCAGTGAGTCGCGAGACAATGAGCAGTTCTTC. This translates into CASSESRDNEQFF.

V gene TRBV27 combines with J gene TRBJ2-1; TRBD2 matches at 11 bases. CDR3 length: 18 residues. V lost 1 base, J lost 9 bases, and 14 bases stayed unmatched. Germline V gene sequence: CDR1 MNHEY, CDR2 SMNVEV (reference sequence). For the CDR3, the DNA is TGTGCCAGCAGTTTATTCGGGGCTAGCGGGAGGCTAGCGGGTGAGCAGTTCTTC. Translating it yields CASSLFGASGRLAGEQFF.

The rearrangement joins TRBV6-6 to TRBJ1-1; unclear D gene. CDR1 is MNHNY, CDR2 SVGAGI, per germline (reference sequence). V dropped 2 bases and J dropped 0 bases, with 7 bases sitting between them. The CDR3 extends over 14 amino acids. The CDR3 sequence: CASSYIVMNTEAFF. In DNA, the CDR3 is TGTGCCAGCAGTTACATAGTGATGAACACTGAAGCTTTCTTT.